This T cell receptor beta chain was profiled in a study of graft-versus-host responses after intestinal transplantation. As for the study in general: Transplantation in recipients was multivisceral, liver-intestinal, or isolated intestinal. General observations from the study: Across patients carrying graft-donor T cell macrochimerism, allografts held high graft-versus-host to host-versus-graft clonal ratios. There were GvH clones found in recipient marrow, and some of them appeared first in ileum or blood. Early post-transplant declines in HvG were associated with peak levels of circulating GvH clones.

The protocol was immunoSEQ multiplex PCR, while the TCRdb copy is restricted to in-frame clones and leaves out a portion. The profile shows over 100,000 clones, about 90% of them singletons. With regard to this clone: What it binds is unknown.

The sequence was obtained from a human donor who received an intestinal transplant. The sample here was unstimulated CD4+ T cells sorted from spleen or lymph node cells, taken before intestinal transplant.

The chain's CDR3 is CASRNGQGEDGYTF. The CDR3 region has the DNA TGTGCCAGTAGGAATGGACAGGGGGAGGATGGCTACACCTTC. V is TRBV19 and J is TRBJ1-2; TRBD1 matches 10 bases. This CDR3 region has 14 residues. The V gene's germline CDR1 is LNHDA and CDR2 SQIVND (reference sequence). V lost 6 bases to trimming and J lost 6 bases; unmatched junction nucleotides: 7.